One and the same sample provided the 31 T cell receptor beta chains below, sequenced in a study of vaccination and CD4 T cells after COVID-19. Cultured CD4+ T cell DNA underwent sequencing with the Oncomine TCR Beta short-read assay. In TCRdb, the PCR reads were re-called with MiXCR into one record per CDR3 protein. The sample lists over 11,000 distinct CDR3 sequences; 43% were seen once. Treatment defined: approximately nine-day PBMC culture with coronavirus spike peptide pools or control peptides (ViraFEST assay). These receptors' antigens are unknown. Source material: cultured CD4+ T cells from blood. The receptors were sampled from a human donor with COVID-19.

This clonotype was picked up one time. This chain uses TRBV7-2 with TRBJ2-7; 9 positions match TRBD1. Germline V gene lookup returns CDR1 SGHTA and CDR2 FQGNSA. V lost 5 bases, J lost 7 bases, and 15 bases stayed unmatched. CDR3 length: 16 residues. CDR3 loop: CASSRTWDRVTEEQYF. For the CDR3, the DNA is TGTGCCAGCAGCCGGACATGGGACAGGGTGACGGAGGAGCAGTACTTC.

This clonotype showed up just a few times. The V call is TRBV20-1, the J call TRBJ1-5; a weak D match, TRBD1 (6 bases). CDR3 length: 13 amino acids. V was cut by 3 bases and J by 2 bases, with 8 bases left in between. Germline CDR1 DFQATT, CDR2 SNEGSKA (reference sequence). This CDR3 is CSASPGGNQPQHF. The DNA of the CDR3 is TGCAGTGCTAGTCCAGGGGGCAATCAGCCCCAGCATTTT.

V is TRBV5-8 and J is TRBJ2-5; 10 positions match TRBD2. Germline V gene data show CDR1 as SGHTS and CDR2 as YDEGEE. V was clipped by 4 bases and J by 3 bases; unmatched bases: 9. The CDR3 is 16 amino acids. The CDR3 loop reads CASSTGTLAGEETQYF. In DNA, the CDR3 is TGTGCCAGCAGCACTGGGACCCTAGCGGGGGAAGAGACCCAGTACTTC.

The CDR3 here is CASSLVSWGSTDTQYF. The CDR3 coding sequence is TGTGCCAGCAGCTTAGTTTCGTGGGGGAGCACAGATACGCAGTATTTT. This sequence joins TRBV11-2 and TRBJ2-3; D tentatively reads TRBD1 or TRBD2 (5 bases each). Germline V lookup: CDR1 SGHAT, CDR2 FQNNGV. The CDR3 runs 16 residues. V lost 1 base and J lost 0, with 11 bases in between.

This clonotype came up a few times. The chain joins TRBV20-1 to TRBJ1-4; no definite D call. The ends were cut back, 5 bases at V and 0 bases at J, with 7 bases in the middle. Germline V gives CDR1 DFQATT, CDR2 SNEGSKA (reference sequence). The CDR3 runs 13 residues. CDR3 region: CSAYRATNEKLFF. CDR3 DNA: TGCAGTGCTTACCGTGCAACTAATGAAAAACTGTTTTTT.

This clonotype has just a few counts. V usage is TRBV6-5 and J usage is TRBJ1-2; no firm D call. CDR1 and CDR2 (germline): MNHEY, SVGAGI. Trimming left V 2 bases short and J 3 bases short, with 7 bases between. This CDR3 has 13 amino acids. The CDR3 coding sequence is TGTGCCAGCAGTTACGAGGGCGACTATGGCTACACCTTC. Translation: CASSYEGDYGYTF.

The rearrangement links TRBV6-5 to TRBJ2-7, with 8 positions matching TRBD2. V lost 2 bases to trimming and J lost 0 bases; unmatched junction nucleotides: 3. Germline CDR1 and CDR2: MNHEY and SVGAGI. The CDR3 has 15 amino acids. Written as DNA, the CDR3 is TGTGCCAGCAGTTACCAGCGGGGGACCTCCTACGAGCAGTACTTC. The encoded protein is CASSYQRGTSYEQYF.

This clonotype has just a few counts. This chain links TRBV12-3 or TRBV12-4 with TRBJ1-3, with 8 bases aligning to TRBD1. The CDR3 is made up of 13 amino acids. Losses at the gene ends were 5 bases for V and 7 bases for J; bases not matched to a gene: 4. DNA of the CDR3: TGTGCCAGCAGTAGGACAGGGCCCAACACCATATATTTT. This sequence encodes CASSRTGPNTIYF.

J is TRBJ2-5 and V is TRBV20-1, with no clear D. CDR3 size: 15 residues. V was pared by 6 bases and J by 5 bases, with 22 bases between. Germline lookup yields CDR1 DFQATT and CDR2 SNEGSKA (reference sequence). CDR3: CSALTRAHALETQYF. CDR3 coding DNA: TGCAGTGCCCTAACCCGGGCCCATGCACTCGAGACCCAGTACTTC.

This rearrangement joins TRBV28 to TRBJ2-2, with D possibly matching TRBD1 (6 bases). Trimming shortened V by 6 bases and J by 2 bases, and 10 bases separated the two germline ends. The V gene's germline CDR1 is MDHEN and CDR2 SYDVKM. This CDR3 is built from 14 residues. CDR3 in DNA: TGTGCCAGCAGGAGACAGGCCAACACCGGGGAGCTGTTTTTT. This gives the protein CASRRQANTGELFF.

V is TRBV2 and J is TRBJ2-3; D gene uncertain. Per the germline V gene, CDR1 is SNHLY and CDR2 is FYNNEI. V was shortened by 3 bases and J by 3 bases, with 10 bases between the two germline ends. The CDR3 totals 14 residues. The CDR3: CASSEGGLTDTQYF. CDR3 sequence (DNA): TGTGCCAGCAGTGAGGGTGGCCTAACAGATACGCAGTATTTT.

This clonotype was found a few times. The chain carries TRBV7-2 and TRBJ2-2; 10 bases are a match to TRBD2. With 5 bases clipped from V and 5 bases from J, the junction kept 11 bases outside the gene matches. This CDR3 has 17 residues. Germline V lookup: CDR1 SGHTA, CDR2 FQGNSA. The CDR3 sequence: CASSIYLAGVGTGELFF. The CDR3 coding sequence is TGTGCCAGCAGCATTTACCTAGCGGGGGTAGGAACCGGGGAGCTGTTTTTT.

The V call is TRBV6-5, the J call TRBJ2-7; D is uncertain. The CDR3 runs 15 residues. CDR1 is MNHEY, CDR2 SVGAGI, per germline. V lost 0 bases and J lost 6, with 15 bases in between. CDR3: CASSYSNSRPPEQYF. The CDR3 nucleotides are TGTGCCAGCAGTTACTCGAATTCTCGCCCCCCCGAGCAGTACTTC.

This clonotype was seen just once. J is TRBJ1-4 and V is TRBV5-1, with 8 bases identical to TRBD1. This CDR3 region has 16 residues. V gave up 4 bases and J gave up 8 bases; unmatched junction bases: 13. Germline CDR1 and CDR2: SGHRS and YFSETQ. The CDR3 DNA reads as TGCGCCAGCAGCCCAATAGGACAGGGAGAGTCGGAAAAACTGTTTTTT. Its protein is CASSPIGQGESEKLFF.

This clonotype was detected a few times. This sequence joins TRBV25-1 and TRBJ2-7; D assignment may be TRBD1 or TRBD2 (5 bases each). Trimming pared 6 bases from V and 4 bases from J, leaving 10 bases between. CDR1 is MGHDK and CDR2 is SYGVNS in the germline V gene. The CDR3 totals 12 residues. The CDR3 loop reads CASRVGVYEQYF. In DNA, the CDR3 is TGTGCCAGCAGGGTGGGGGTTTACGAGCAGTACTTC.

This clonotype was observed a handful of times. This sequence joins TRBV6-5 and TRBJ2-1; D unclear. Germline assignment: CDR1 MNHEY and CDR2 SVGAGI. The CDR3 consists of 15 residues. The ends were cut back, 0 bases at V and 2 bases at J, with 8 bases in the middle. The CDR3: CASSYSKRAYNEQFF. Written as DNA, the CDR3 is TGTGCCAGCAGTTACTCGAAACGGGCCTACAATGAGCAGTTCTTC.

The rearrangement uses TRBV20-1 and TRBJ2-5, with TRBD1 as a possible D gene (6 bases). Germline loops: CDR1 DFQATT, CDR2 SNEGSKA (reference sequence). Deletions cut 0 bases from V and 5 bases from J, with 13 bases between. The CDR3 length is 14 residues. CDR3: CSAREMTGGETQYF. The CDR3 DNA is TGCAGTGCTAGAGAGATGACAGGTGGGGAGACCCAGTACTTC.

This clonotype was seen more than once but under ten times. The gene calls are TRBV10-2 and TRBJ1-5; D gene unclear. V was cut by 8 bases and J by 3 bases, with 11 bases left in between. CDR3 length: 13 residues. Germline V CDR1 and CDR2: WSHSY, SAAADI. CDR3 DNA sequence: TGCGCCAGCGGTTGGGCGGACAATCAGCCCCAGCATTTT. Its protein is CASGWADNQPQHF.

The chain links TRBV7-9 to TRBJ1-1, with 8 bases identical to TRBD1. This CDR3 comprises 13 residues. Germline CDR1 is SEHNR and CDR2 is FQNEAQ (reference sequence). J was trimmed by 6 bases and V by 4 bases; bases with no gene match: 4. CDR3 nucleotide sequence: TGTGCCAGCAGCTCTGACAGGGGCCCTGAAGCTTTCTTT. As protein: CASSSDRGPEAFF.

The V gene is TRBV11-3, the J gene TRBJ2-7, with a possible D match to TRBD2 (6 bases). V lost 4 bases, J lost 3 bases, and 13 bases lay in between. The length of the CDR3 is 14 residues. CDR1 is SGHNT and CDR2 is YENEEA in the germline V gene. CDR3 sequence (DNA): TGTGCCAGCAGCTCGGGACTCCTGGGCTACGAGCAGTACTTC. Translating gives CASSSGLLGYEQYF.

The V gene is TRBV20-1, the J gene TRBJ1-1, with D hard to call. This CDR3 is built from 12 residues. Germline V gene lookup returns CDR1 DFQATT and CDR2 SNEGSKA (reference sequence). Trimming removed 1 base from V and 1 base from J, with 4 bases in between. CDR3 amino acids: CSARVRNTEAFF. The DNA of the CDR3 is TGCAGTGCTAGAGTCAGGAACACTGAAGCTTTCTTT.

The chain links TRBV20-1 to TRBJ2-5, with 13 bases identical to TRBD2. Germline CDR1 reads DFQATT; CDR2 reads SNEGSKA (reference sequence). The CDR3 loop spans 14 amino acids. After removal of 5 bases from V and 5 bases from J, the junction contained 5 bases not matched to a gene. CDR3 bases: TGCAGTGCTGGGGGACTAGCGGGGCGGGAGACCCAGTACTTC. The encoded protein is CSAGGLAGRETQYF.

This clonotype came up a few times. The CDR3 nucleotides read TGTGCCAGCAGCCCCGCAGGGGCCTTGTCCTCCTATAATTCACCCCTCCACTTT. Its translation: CASSPAGALSSYNSPLHF. The chain couples TRBV7-2 to TRBJ1-6; possibly TRBD1 for D (6 bases). Germline V gene lookup returns CDR1 SGHTA and CDR2 FQGNSA. V was clipped by 5 bases and J by 0 bases, with 17 bases between them. The CDR3 is 18 amino acids. Based on the CDR3 plus reference TRBV7-2 and TRBJ1-6, the full variable domain is GAGVSQSPSNKVTEKGKDVELRCDPISGHTALYWYRQSLGQGLEFLIYFQGNSAPDKSGLPSDRFSAERTGGSVSTLTIQRTQQEDSAVYLCASSPAGALSSYNSPLHFGNGTRLTVT.

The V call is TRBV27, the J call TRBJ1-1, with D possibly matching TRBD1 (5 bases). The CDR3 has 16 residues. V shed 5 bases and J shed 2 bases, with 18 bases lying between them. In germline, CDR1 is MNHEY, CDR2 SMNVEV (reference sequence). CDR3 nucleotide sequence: TGTGCCAGCAGTCGAGGGGTAGGCCGGTTTAACACTGAAGCTTTCTTT. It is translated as CASSRGVGRFNTEAFF.

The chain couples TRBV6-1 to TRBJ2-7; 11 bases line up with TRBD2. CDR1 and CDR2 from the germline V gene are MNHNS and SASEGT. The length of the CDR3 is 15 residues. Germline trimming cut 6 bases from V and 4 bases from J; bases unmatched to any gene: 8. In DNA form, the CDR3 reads TGTGCCAGCAGCGCAACGGGACTAGCGGTATACGAGCAGTACTTC. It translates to CASSATGLAVYEQYF.

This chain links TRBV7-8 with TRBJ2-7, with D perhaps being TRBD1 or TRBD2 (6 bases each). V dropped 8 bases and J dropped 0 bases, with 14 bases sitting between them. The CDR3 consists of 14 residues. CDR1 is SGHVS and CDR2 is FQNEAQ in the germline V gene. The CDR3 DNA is TGTGCCAGCGGATTGGGGGGCTCCTCCTACGAGCAGTACTTC. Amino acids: CASGLGGSSYEQYF.

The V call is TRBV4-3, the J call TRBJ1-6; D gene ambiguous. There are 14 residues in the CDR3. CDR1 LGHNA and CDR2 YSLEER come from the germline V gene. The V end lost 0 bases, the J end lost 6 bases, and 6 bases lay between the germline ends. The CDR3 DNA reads TGCGCCAGCAGCCAAGATGAGGCTAATTCACCCCTCCACTTT. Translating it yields CASSQDEANSPLHF.

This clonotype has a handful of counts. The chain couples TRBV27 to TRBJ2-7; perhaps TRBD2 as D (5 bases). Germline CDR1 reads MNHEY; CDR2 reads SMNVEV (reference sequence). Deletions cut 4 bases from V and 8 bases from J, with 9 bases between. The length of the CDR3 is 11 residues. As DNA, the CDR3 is TGTGCCAGCAGTTCCGGAGGAAAGCAGTACTTC. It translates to CASSSGGKQYF.

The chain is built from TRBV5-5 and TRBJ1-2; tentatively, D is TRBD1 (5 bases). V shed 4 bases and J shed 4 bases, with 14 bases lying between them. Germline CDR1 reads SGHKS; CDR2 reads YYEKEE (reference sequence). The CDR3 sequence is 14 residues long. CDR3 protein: CASSTPPGVYGYTF. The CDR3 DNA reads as TGTGCCAGCAGCACTCCCCCGGGGGTCTATGGCTACACCTTC.

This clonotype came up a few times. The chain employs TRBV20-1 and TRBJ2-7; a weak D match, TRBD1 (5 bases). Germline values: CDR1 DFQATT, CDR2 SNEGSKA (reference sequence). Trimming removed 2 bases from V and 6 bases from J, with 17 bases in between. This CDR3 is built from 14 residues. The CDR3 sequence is CSARPNSRVSEQYF. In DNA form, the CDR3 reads TGCAGTGCTAGACCGAATAGCAGGGTTTCCGAGCAGTACTTC.

This CDR3 reads CSARGWVEGSPLHF. The CDR3 coding sequence is TGCAGTGCTAGAGGTTGGGTGGAGGGTTCACCCCTCCACTTT. V usage is TRBV20-1 and J usage is TRBJ1-6; D remains ambiguous. The germline CDR1 and CDR2 sequences are DFQATT and SNEGSKA (reference sequence). This CDR3 is 14 amino acids long. Trimming left V 1 base short and J 9 bases short, with 13 bases between.